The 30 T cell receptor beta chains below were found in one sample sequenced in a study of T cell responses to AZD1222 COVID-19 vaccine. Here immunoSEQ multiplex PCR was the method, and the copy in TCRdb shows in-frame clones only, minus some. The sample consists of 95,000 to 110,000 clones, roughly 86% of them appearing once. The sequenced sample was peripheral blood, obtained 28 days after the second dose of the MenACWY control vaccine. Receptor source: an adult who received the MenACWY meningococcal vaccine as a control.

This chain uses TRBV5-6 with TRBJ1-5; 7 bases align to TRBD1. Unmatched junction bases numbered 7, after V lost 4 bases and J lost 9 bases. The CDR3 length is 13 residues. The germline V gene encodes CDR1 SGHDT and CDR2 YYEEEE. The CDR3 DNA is TGTGCCAGCAGCGGGACAGCCTCGGGGCCCCAGCATTTT. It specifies CASSGTASGPQHF.

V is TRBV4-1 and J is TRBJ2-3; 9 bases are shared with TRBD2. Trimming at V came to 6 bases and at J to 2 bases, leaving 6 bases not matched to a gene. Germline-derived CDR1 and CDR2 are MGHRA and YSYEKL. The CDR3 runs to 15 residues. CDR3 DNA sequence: TGCGCCAGCAGGGAGCGGGGGGCGTTCACAGATACGCAGTATTTT. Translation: CASRERGAFTDTQYF.

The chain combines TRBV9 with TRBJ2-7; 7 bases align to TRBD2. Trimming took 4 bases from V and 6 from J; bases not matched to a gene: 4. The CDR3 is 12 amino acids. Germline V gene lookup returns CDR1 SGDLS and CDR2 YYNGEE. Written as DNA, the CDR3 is TGTGCCAGCAGCCAGCGGGGTGGCGAGCAGTACTTC. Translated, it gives CASSQRGGEQYF.

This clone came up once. The DNA of the CDR3 is TGTGCCAGCAGCCGAGGGAATTTTGGAACTGAAGCTTTCTTT. It codes for CASSRGNFGTEAFF. The chain recombines TRBV9 with TRBJ1-1; unclear D gene. Trimming took off 4 bases at V and 5 bases at J, with 15 bases between the two ends. The CDR3 consists of 14 residues. Germline lookup yields CDR1 SGDLS and CDR2 YYNGEE.

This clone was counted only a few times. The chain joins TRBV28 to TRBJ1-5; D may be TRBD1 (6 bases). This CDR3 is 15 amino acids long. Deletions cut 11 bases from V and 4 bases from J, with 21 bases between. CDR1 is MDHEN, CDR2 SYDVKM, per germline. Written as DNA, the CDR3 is TGTGCCTGTTCCACAGAGGGGGGAGGTAATCAGCCCCAGCATTTT. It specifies CACSTEGGGNQPQHF.

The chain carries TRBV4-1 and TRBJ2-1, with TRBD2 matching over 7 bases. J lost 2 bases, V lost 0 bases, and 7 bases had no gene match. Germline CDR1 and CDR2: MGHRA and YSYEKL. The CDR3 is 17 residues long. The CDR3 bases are TGCGCCAGCAGCCAAGAAGGCCTAGCGGACCCCTACAATGAGCAGTTCTTC. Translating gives CASSQEGLADPYNEQFF.

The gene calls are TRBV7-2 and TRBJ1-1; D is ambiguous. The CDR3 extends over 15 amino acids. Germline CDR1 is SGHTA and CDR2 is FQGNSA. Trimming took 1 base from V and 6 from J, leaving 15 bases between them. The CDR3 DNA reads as TGTGCCAGCAGCTTAGTGGTGGTGGGGAGCGCTGAAGCTTTCTTT. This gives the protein CASSLVVVGSAEAFF.

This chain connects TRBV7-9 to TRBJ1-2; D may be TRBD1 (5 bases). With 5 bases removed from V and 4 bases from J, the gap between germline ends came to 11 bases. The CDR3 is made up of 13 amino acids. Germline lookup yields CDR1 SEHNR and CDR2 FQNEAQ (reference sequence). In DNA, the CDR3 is TGTGCCAGCAGCCCTCTAGACAGCTATGGCTACACCTTC. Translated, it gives CASSPLDSYGYTF.

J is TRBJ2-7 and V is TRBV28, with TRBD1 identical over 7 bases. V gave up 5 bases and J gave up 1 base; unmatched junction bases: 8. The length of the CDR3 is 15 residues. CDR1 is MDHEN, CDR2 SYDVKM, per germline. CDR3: CASSRTGDVSYEQYF. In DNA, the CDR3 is TGTGCCAGCAGTCGTACAGGGGATGTGTCCTACGAGCAGTACTTC.

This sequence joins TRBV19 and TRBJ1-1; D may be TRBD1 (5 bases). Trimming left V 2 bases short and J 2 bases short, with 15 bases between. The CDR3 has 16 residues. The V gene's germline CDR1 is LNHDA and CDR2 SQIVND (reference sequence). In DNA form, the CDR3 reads TGTGCCAGTAGTATACCAGGGAGGGGTGGAAACACTGAAGCTTTCTTT. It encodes CASSIPGRGGNTEAFF.

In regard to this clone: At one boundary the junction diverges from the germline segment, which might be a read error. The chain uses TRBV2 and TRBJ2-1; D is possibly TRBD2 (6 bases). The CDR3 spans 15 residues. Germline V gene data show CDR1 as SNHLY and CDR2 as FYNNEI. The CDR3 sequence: CASREGAGGLGEQFF. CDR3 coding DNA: TGTGCCAGCAGGGAAGGAGCGGGTGGCTTGGGGGAGCAGTTCTTC.

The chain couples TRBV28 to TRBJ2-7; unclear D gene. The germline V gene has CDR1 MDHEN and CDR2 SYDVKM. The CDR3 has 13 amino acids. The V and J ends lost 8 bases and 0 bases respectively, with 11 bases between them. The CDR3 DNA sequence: TGTGCCAGCCTTTCCGGAAACTCCTACGAGCAGTACTTC. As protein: CASLSGNSYEQYF.

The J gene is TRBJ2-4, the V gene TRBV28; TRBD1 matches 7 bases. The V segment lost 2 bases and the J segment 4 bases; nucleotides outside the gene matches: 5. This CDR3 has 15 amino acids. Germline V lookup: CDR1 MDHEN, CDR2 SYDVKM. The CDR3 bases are TGTGCCAGCAGTTTAGAAGGGACAGTAAAAAACATTCAGTACTTC. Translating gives CASSLEGTVKNIQYF.

The CDR3 DNA is TGCGCCAGCAGCTTGAACGGGTTTCGGGAGACCCAGTACTTC. Translated: CASSLNGFRETQYF. V usage is TRBV5-1 and J usage is TRBJ2-5; D is uncertain. Trimming cost V 1 base and J 5 bases, with 12 bases left between them. CDR1 and CDR2 from the germline V gene are SGHRS and YFSETQ. The CDR3 spans 14 residues.

CDR3 bases: TGCGCCAGCAGCCAAGGCCCCAGGGGGCCTGGAAACACCATATATTTT. Its protein product is CASSQGPRGPGNTIYF. This chain joins TRBV4-3 and TRBJ1-3, with 8 bases lining up with TRBD1. The ends lost 1 base at V and 2 bases at J; junction bases unmatched: 4. Germline V gene sequence: CDR1 LGHNA, CDR2 YSLEER. CDR3 length equals 16 residues.

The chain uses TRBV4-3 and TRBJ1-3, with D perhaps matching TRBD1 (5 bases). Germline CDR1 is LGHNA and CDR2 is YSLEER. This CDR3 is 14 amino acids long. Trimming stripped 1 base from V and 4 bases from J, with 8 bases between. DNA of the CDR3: TGCGCCAGCAGCCAAGCGCGGGGGGGAAACACCATATATTTT. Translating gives CASSQARGGNTIYF.

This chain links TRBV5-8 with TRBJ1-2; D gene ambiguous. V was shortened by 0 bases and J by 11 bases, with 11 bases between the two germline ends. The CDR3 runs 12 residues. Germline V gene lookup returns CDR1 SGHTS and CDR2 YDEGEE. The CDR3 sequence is CASSLGSPAYTF. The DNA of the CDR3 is TGTGCCAGCAGCTTGGGGAGCCCGGCGTACACCTTC.

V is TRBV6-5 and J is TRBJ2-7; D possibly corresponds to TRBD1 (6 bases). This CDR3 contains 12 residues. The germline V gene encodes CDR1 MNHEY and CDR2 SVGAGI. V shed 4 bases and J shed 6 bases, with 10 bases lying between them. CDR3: CASSSQGGEQYF. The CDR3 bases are TGTGCCAGCAGTTCCCAAGGGGGCGAGCAGTACTTC.

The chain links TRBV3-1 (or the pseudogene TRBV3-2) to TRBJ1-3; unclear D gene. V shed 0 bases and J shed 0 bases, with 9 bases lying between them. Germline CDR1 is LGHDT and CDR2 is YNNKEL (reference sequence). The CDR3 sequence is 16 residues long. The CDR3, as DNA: TGTGCCAGCAGCCAAGATGGAGTTTTCTCTGGAAACACCATATATTTT. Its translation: CASSQDGVFSGNTIYF.

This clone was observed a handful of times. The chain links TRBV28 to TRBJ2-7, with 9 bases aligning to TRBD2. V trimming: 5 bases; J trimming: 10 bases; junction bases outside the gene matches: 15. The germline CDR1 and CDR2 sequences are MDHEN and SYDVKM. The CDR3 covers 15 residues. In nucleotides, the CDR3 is TGTGCCAGCAGTCCTACCGGGACTAGCCCGGTCGGACAGTACTTC. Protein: CASSPTGTSPVGQYF. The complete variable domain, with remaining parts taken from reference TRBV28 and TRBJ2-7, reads DVKVTQSSRYLVKRTGEKVFLECVQDMDHENMFWYRQDPGLGLRLIYFSYDVKMKEKGDIPEGYSVSREKKERFSLILESASTNQTSMYLCASSPTGTSPVGQYFGPGTRLTVT.

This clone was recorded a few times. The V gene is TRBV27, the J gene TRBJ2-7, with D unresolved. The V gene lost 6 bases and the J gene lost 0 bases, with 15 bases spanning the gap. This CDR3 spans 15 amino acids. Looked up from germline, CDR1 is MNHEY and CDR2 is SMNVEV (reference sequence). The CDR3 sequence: CASRPGRQVSYEQYF. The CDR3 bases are TGTGCCAGCAGGCCCGGACGGCAGGTCTCCTACGAGCAGTACTTC.

The DNA for the CDR3 is TGTGCCAGCAGCTCGACTGGGACAGGGGGCTACGAGCAGTACTTC. Its protein product is CASSSTGTGGYEQYF. The V and J genes are TRBV7-2 and TRBJ2-7, with 11 bases fitting TRBD1. Unmatched junction bases numbered 5, after V lost 4 bases and J lost 3 bases. Germline CDR1 is SGHTA and CDR2 is FQGNSA. This CDR3 spans 15 amino acids.

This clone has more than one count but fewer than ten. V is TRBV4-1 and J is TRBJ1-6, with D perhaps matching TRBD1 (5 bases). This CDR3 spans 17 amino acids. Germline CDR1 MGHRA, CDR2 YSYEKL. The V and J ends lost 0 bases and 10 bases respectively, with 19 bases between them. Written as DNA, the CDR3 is TGCGCCAGCAGCCAAGATCAACATGGCAGGGACGGATCACCCCTCCACTTT. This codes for CASSQDQHGRDGSPLHF.

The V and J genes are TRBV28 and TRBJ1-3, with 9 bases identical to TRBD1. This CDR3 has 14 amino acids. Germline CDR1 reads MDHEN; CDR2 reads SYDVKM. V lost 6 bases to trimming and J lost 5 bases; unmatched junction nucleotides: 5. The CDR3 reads CASSLGQGRNTIYF. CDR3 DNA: TGTGCCAGCAGCCTTGGACAGGGGCGAAACACCATATATTTT.

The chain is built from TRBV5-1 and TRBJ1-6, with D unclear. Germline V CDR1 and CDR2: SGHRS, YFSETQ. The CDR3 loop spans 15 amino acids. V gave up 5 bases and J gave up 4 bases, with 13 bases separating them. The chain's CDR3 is CASSMEGGYNSPLHF. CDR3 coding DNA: TGCGCCAGCAGTATGGAGGGTGGGTATAATTCACCCCTCCACTTT.

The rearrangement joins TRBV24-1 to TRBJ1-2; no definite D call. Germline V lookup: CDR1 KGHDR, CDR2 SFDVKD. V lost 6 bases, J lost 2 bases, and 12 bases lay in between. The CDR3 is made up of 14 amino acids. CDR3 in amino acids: CATSPGRPNYGYTF. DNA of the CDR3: TGTGCCACCAGTCCTGGGCGGCCCAACTATGGCTACACCTTC.

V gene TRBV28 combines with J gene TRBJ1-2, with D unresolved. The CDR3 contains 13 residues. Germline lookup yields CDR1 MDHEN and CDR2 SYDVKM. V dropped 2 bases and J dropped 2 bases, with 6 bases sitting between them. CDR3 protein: CASSLIRNYGYTF. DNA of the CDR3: TGTGCCAGCAGTTTAATCAGGAACTATGGCTACACCTTC.

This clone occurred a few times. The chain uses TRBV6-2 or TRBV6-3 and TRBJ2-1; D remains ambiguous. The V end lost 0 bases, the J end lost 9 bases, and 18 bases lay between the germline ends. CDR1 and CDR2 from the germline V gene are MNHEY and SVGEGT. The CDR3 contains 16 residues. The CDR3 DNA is TGTGCCAGCAGTTACTCCGGTTCCCCCCCACGGACTGAGCAGTTCTTC. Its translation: CASSYSGSPPRTEQFF.

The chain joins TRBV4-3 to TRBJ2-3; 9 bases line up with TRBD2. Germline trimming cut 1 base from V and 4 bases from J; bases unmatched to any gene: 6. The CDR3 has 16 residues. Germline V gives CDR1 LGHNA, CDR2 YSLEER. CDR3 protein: CASSQVSSGVSDTQYF. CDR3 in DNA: TGCGCCAGCAGCCAAGTGTCTAGCGGGGTGTCAGATACGCAGTATTTT.

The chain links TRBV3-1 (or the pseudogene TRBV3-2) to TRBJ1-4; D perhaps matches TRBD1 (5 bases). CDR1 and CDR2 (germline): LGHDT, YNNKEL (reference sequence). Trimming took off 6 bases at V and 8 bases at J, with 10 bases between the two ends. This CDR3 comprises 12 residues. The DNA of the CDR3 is TGTGCCAGCAGGGGACCATCCGAAAAACTGTTTTTT. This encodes CASRGPSEKLFF.